This TCR beta chain derives from a study of T cell responses to AZD1222 COVID-19 vaccine. Generated by immunoSEQ multiplex PCR, the TCRdb table keeps only in-frame clones and is missing some. The data show about 110,000 clones, with 85% to 90% seen just once and about 4.8% held by the top ten. There are 17 residues in the CDR3. Germline values: CDR1 SGHAT, CDR2 FQNNGV. As concerns this clone: Compared with germline, one end of the junction differs, possibly owing to a read error.

The sample here was peripheral blood, taken on day 0 of AZD1222 vaccination. The sequence came from an adult in good health. The chain links TRBV11-2 to TRBJ2-1; D might be TRBD2 (6 bases). Written as DNA, the CDR3 is TGTGCCAGCAGCCCAGTATTGACGGGGGAGCCCTACAGTGAGCAGTTCTTC. Translating gives CASSPVLTGEPYSEQFF.